This T cell receptor (beta chain) was sequenced in a study of blood T cell repertoires in COVID-19. This CDR3 has 13 residues. Germline-derived CDR1 and CDR2 are SGHAT and FQNNGV. Trimming stripped 7 bases from V and 6 bases from J, with 13 bases between. Sequencing used immunoSEQ multiplex PCR; TCRdb keeps in-frame clones, though not all of them. The data contain some 73,000 clones, 85% to 90% of them singletons. The sample comprised peripheral blood. This TCR derives from a woman older than 75 with active or convalescent COVID-19. This chain links TRBV11-2 with TRBJ2-1; D perhaps matches TRBD1 (5 bases). The CDR3 region has the DNA TGTGCCAGCACGGAGCAGGGTGGCAATGAGCAGTTCTTC. The encoded protein is CASTEQGGNEQFF. The variable domain in full, with the rest retrieved from reference TRBV11-2 and TRBJ2-1, is EAGVAQSPRYKIIEKRQSVAFWCNPISGHATLYWYQQILGQGPKLLIQFQNNGVVDDSQLPKDRFSAERLKGVDSTLKIQPAKLEDSAVYLCASTEQGGNEQFFGPGTRLTVL.